This T cell receptor (beta chain) was identified during a study of OX40 agonist ivuxolimab in advanced cancers. Study context: Six ivuxolimab dose levels, 0.01 to 10 mg/kg, were given intravenously every 2 weeks. Dose-escalation cases comprised hepatocellular carcinoma, melanoma, renal cell or head and neck cancer. Aged roughly 23 to 80 with a mean of approximately 57 years, they were less than 90% male.

V shed 4 bases and J 5 bases; nucleotides not matched to a gene: 8. The CDR3 covers 14 residues. CDR1 GTSNPN and CDR2 SVGIG come from the germline V gene (reference sequence). A word on this clone: Its specificity is not known.

General observations from the study: Expanded clones tended on average to be more numerous among CD8+ T cells than CD4+.

The method was immunoSEQ multiplex PCR; TCRdb's version includes in-frame clones alone and lacks a portion of them. The sample lists fewer than 40,000 clones; 87% were seen once. Specimen: CD4+ or CD8+ T cells sorted from blood, collected in a trial of the OX40 agonist ivuxolimab. The rearrangement joins TRBV30 to TRBJ1-2, with TRBD1 identical over 9 bases. The TCR was taken from an adult with an advanced solid tumor such as melanoma, head and neck, liver or kidney cancer. CDR3 sequence: CAWTPGQGKYGYTF. DNA of the CDR3: TGTGCCTGGACGCCGGGACAGGGAAAGTATGGCTACACCTTC.